Listed below are T cell receptor beta chains from one sample, sequenced in a study of shared clonotypes between healthy human individuals. The method was immunoSEQ multiplex PCR; TCRdb's version includes in-frame clones alone and lacks a portion of them. The sample has a few million clones, under 97% seen once. Source material: naive CD4+ T cells sorted from blood. The source is a man aged 18 to 29 in good health. The CDR3 runs from the conserved cysteine through the conserved F or W. Each record gives: CDR3 length, J gene, V gene, D gene, clone size, CDR3 DNA, CDR3 protein. A D gene is named only where the DNA matches it firmly. Some rows have no size entry. The others give once, few or many, or a class for an expanded clone.

15 TRBJ1-1 TRBV29-1 TRBD1 once TGCAGCGTTCGGGGGGACAGGGACCGGAACACTGAAGCTTTCTTT CSVRGDRDRNTEAFF
14 TRBJ2-1 TRBV30 - - TGTGCCTGGAGTGTATCAGGGGCCTACAATGAGCAGTTCTTC CAWSVSGAYNEQFF
14 TRBJ1-1 TRBV27 TRBD1 - TGTGCCAGCACCAGGACAGGATTCAACACTGAAGCTTTCTTT CASTRTGFNTEAFF
14 TRBJ2-7 TRBV6-5 - - TGTGCCAGCAGTTACGATTGGGCCTCCTACGAGCAGTACTTC CASSYDWASYEQYF
12 TRBJ1-1 TRBV28 - - TGTGCCAGCGGGGGGACCCCCACAGAAGCTTTCTTT CASGGTPTEAFF
15 TRBJ2-1 TRBV7-7 TRBD2 - TGTGCTAGCAGCCCCTCAACAGCGGGAGGTAGTGAGCAGTTCTTC CASSPSTAGGSEQFF
16 TRBJ2-1 TRBV19 - - TGTGCCAGTAGAGGTAGCGGACAGAGGGCCTACAATGAGCAGTTCTTC CASRGSGQRAYNEQFF
15 TRBJ2-3 TRBV19 TRBD1 - TGTGCCAGTAGTGCTACAGGGGGCAGGACAGATACGCAGTATTTT CASSATGGRTDTQYF
15 TRBJ2-1 TRBV7-7 - once TGTGCTAGCAGCAGAACGAATGACGGGTCTCATGAGCAGTTCTTC CASSRTNDGSHEQFF
12 TRBJ1-2 TRBV6-5 - - TGTGCCAGCAGCCGCTGGGGTAATGGCTACACCTTC CASSRWGNGYTF
17 TRBJ1-6 TRBV13 - - TGTGCCAGCAGCTTAGGGTTGGCAGGGAAGGGGAATTCACCCCTCCACTTT CASSLGLAGKGNSPLHF
12 TRBJ2-5 TRBV11-2 - few TGTGCCAGCAGCTTAGAAAGGGAGACCCAGTACTTC CASSLERETQYF
16 TRBJ2-7 TRBV6-6 - - TGTGCCAGCAGTTACAACATTCCCGGGACCTACGACGAGCAGTACTTC CASSYNIPGTYDEQYF
14 TRBJ1-6 TRBV19 TRBD1 - TGTGCCAGTAACGGACAGGCGGGTAATTCACCCCTCCACTTT CASNGQAGNSPLHF
14 TRBJ2-1 TRBV11-2 - once TGTGCCAGCAGCTTAGACGGGAGTTACAATGAGCAGTTCTTC CASSLDGSYNEQFF
11 TRBJ1-1 TRBV6-5 - - TGTGCCAGCAGTTATGCGTCTGAAGCTTTCTTT CASSYASEAFF
12 TRBJ1-2 TRBV10-3 TRBD1 - TGTGCCATCAGTGAGACAGGGGATGGCTACACCTTC CAISETGDGYTF
15 TRBJ2-7 TRBV11-2 TRBD2 - TGTGCCAGCAGCTCGATACTAGCGGGGGGCTACGAGCAGTACTTC CASSSILAGGYEQYF
15 TRBJ2-7 TRBV27 TRBD2 - TGTGCCAGCAGTCTAGCGGGGGCGGACTACTACGAGCAGTACTTC CASSLAGADYYEQYF
14 TRBJ2-6 TRBV28 - - TGTGCCAGCAGTTCCACTTCCGGGGCCAACGTCCTGACTTTC CASSSTSGANVLTF
14 TRBJ1-1 TRBV7-3 - - TGTGCCAGCAGCCGTAGGGGAGGCGGCGCTGAAGCTTTCTTT CASSRRGGGAEAFF
18 TRBJ2-6 TRBV10-3 TRBD1 - TGTGCCATCAGCACCGGGACAGGGGACAGGGCTGGGGCCAACGTCCTGACTTTC CAISTGTGDRAGANVLTF